The sequence of this T cell receptor (beta chain) was determined in a study of OX40 agonist ivuxolimab in advanced cancers. Overall study context: The patients received ivuxolimab by intravenous route every 2 weeks at 0.01 to 10 mg/kg. Dose-escalation patients were diagnosed with hepatocellular carcinoma, melanoma, renal cell cancer or head and neck cancer. Whole-study findings and limits: CD4+ and CD8+ blood T cells expanded clonally by week 6 at 0.1 to 3.0 mg/kg.

A note on this clone: Its antigen is undetermined.

Clones were read by immunoSEQ multiplex PCR, and TCRdb kept only the in-frame ones, dropping some. The table includes tens of thousands of clones, approximately 80% detected once. With 3 bases removed from V and 3 bases from J, the gap between germline ends came to 17 bases. Germline V gene data show CDR1 as LGHNA and CDR2 as YSLEER. The CDR3 covers 16 residues. The clonotype comes from an adult with an advanced solid tumor such as melanoma, head and neck, liver or kidney cancer. Sequencing was performed on CD4+ or CD8+ T cells sorted from blood, taken in a trial of the OX40 agonist ivuxolimab. This rearrangement joins TRBV4-3 to TRBJ1-1, with D maybe TRBD1 (6 bases). CDR3 nucleotides: TGCGCCAGCAGCCACCGACCGGGGGGGGCGGACACTGAAGCTTTCTTT. It specifies CASSHRPGGADTEAFF.